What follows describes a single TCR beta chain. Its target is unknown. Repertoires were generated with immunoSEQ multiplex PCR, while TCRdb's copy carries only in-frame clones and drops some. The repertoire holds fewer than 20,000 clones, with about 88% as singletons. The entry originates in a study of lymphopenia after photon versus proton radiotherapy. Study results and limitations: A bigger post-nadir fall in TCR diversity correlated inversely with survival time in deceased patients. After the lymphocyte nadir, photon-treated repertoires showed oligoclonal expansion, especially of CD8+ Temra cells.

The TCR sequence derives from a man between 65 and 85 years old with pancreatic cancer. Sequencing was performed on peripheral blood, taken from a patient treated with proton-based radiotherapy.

The CDR3 loop is CASSFTTLSTDTQYF. In DNA, the CDR3 is TGTGCCAGCAGCTTCACGACGCTGAGCACAGATACGCAGTATTTT. The genes are TRBV7-2 and TRBJ2-3, with D hard to call. The CDR3 is made up of 15 amino acids. Trimming stripped 3 bases from V and 0 bases from J, with 10 bases between. Per germline, CDR1 SGHTA and CDR2 FQGNSA.